Described below is a single TCR beta chain sequence and its context. Each participant with HIV received care in the United States. This sample stems from a study of long-term antiretroviral therapy in people with HIV. CDR3 length: 13 amino acids. Germline CDR1 is SGHRS and CDR2 is YFSETQ. The V and J ends lost 4 bases and 8 bases respectively, with 12 bases between them. Run at survey level, the immunoSEQ assay was version v3.0. The protocol was immunoSEQ multiplex PCR, while the TCRdb copy is restricted to in-frame clones and leaves out a portion. The sample lists 30,000 to 40,000 clones, 70% to 80% occurring once.

The V call is TRBV5-1, the J call TRBJ1-4; TRBD1 might be the D (5 bases). This clonotype was obtained from a woman in her forties or fifties with HIV. Here the sequenced sample was unsorted PBMCs, taken 2 years after starting antiretroviral therapy. CDR3 DNA sequence: TGCGCCAGCAGCCGAGGGGTCGGAGAAAAACTGTTTTTT. This codes for CASSRGVGEKLFF. The complete variable domain, with remaining parts taken from reference TRBV5-1 and TRBJ1-4, reads KAGVTQTPRYLIKTRGQQVTLSCSPISGHRSVSWYQQTPGQGLQFLFEYFSETQRNKGNFPGRFSGRQFSNSRSEMNVSTLELGDSALYLCASSRGVGEKLFFGSGTQLSVL.